This T cell receptor beta chain was documented in a study of blood T cell repertoires in COVID-19. Produced via immunoSEQ multiplex PCR; TCRdb's table is partial and in-frame only. The sample includes more than 350,000 clones, approximately 90% of them seen just once. Trimming cost V 7 bases and J 2 bases; bases outside gene matches: 11. Germline V CDR1 and CDR2: MNHEY, SVGAGI. The CDR3 totals 15 residues. What the recovered Cohort 3 donors had was two negative PCRs, clearance, or symptom resolution. This TCR was recovered from a woman in her 50s who had recovered from COVID-19. The rearrangement links TRBV6-5 to TRBJ2-7; the match to TRBD1 covers 7 bases. Sequencing used PBMCs or T cells enriched from blood (not recorded which). The CDR3, as DNA: TGTGCCAGCATCTCAACAGGGGCTCTTGCCTACGAGCAGTACTTC. This encodes CASISTGALAYEQYF.